This T cell receptor (beta chain) was retrieved from a study of T-cell memory formation after mild COVID-19. This clonotype was counted only a few times. Germline V gene data show CDR1 as MGHRA and CDR2 as YSYEKL. The V gene lost 1 base and the J gene lost 0 bases, with 7 bases spanning the gap. The CDR3 is 15 amino acids. Sample barcodes and UMIs were carried by the TCR alpha and TCR beta cDNA libraries that 5'RACE generated with constant-segment primers. TCRdb reprocessed the 5' RACE reads via MiXCR and lists one record per CDR3 protein. The sample records fewer than 700,000 distinct CDR3 sequences, roughly a fifth being singletons.

The sequence came from an adult woman who had mild COVID-19 (a few samples of this study predate the infection). Cell type and time point are not known. The chain recombines TRBV4-1 with TRBJ1-3, with D maybe TRBD1 (5 bases). The sample taken for sequencing was PBMCs or a T cell subset sorted from them (not recorded which). The CDR3 reads CASSQGQYSGNTIYF. Here the CDR3 DNA reads TGCGCCAGCAGCCAAGGACAGTACTCTGGAAACACCATATATTTT.